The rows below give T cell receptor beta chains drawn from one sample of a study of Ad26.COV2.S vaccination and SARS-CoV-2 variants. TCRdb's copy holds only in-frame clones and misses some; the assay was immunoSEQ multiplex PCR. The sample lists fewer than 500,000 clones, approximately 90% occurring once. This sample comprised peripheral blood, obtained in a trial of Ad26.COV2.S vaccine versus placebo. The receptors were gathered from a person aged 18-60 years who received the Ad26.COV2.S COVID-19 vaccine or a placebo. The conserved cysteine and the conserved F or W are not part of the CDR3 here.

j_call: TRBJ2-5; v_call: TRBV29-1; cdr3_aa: SVVLDRYTQY
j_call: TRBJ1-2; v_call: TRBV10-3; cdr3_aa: AISDYGQGGTWGYT
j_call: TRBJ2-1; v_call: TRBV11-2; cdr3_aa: ASNGLGWREQF
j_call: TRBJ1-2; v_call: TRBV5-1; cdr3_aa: ASSLDPGSNYGYT
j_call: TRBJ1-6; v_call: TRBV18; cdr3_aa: ASSPLGTGVSYNSPLH
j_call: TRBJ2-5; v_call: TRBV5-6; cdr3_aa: ASSVGYQETQY
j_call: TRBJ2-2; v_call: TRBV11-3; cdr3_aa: ASQKSVGELF
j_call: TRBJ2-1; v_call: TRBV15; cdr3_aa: ASKPGSIYNEQF
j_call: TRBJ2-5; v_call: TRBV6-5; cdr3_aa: ASSYLAGGQETQY
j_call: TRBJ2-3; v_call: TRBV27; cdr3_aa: ASSSPGRSSTDTQY